The 11 T cell receptor beta chains below all came from one sample that was sequenced in a study of cytomegalovirus exposure and HLA in healthy donors. Some clones are missing from TCRdb's copy, which holds only in-frame ones; the method was immunoSEQ multiplex PCR. Seen here are some 150,000 clones, about 89% observed once, and the top ten hold roughly 2.6%. Specimen: PBMCs. Receptors were obtained from a man between 18 and 35 years old in good health and CMV-seropositive.

The chain carries TRBV29-1 and TRBJ1-2, with TRBD1 matching 7 bases. Germline assignment: CDR1 SQVTM and CDR2 ANQGSEA. The J segment lost 0 bases and the V segment lost 7 bases, leaving 11 bases of the junction unmatched. The CDR3 contains 15 residues. CDR3 sequence: CSADFTGATNYGYTF. The CDR3 DNA sequence: TGCAGCGCGGACTTCACAGGGGCAACTAACTATGGCTACACCTTC.

This chain uses TRBV11-2 with TRBJ2-7; no clear D gene. CDR3 length: 13 amino acids. From germline, CDR1 is SGHAT and CDR2 FQNNGV. V lost 1 base and J 6 bases, leaving 10 bases between the germline ends. The CDR3 DNA is TGTGCCAGCAGCTTAGGAAGCACCACCGAGCAGTACTTC. This encodes CASSLGSTTEQYF.

The V gene is TRBV25-1, the J gene TRBJ2-1; 7 positions match TRBD2. This CDR3 has 11 residues. J was trimmed by 12 bases and V by 6 bases; bases with no gene match: 5. The germline V gene encodes CDR1 MGHDK and CDR2 SYGVNS. The CDR3 nucleotides read TGTGCCAGCAGACCGGGACTACCGCAGTTCTTC. Translation: CASRPGLPQFF. The entire variable domain, with the rest obtained from reference TRBV25-1 and TRBJ2-1, is as follows: EADIYQTPRYLVIGTGKKITLECSQTMGHDKMYWYQQDPGMELHLIHYSYGVNSTEKGDLSSESTVSRIRTEHFPLTLESARPSHTSQYLCASRPGLPQFFGPGTRLTVL.

The V gene is TRBV11-2, the J gene TRBJ2-1; 12 positions match TRBD2. The germline CDR1 and CDR2 sequences are SGHAT and FQNNGV. J was trimmed by 3 bases and V by 5 bases; bases with no gene match: 5. The CDR3 totals 16 residues. This chain's CDR3 is CASSVILAGGYNEQFF. CDR3 DNA: TGTGCCAGCAGCGTAATACTAGCGGGGGGCTACAATGAGCAGTTCTTC.

The chain couples TRBV15 to TRBJ1-3, with a tentative D call TRBD1 (6 bases). CDR1 LNHNV and CDR2 YYDKDF come from the germline V gene (reference sequence). V lost 1 base and J lost 4, with 8 bases in between. This CDR3 contains 14 residues. For the CDR3, the DNA is TGTGCCACCAGCAGAGGAGGACAGGGAAACACCATATATTTT. This codes for CATSRGGQGNTIYF.

The count of this clone is one. CDR3 residues: CASSLTANTEAFF. DNA for the CDR3: TGTGCCAGCAGTTTAACAGCGAACACTGAAGCTTTCTTT. The J gene is TRBJ1-1, the V gene TRBV27, with D uncertain. Looked up from germline, CDR1 is MNHEY and CDR2 is SMNVEV (reference sequence). The V and J ends lost 2 bases and 1 base respectively, with 5 bases between them. There are 13 residues in the CDR3.

This chain joins TRBV7-2 and TRBJ2-3; 10 bases match TRBD2. The length of the CDR3 is 14 residues. With V trimmed by 7 bases and J by 5 bases, 6 bases remained unmatched. Germline values: CDR1 SGHTA, CDR2 FQGNSA. The CDR3 nucleotides are TGTGCCAGCACCACGAGACTAGCGGGAGATACGCAGTATTTT. Translated: CASTTRLAGDTQYF.

The table lists this clone with a count of one. The chain couples TRBV9 to TRBJ1-3; 7 positions match TRBD1. After removal of 4 bases from V and 4 bases from J, the junction contained 14 bases not matched to a gene. This CDR3 is built from 17 residues. Germline-derived CDR1 and CDR2 are SGDLS and YYNGEE. The CDR3 DNA reads as TGTGCCAGCAGCTCCCCGCTAGAGGACAGGTCGGGAAACACCATATATTTT. This translates into CASSSPLEDRSGNTIYF.

The genes are TRBV2 and TRBJ1-1, with no clear D. V lost 0 bases and J 10 bases, leaving 18 bases between the germline ends. Per germline, CDR1 SNHLY and CDR2 FYNNEI. The CDR3 consists of 15 residues. DNA for the CDR3: TGTGCCAGCAGTGAAGCATTGATCCGGGAGCCTCGAGCTTTCTTT. Translation gives CASSEALIREPRAFF.

The chain recombines TRBV5-1 with TRBJ2-7; 7 positions agree with TRBD1. V gave up 1 base and J gave up 4 bases; unmatched junction bases: 11. This CDR3 comprises 16 residues. Germline V gene sequence: CDR1 SGHRS, CDR2 YFSETQ. The CDR3 bases are TGCGCCAGCAGCTTGTACGGCAGGGGGTTGAGGTACGAGCAGTACTTC. Translated, it gives CASSLYGRGLRYEQYF.

The rearrangement links TRBV6-6 to TRBJ1-4; D not certain. Per the germline V gene, CDR1 is MNHNY and CDR2 is SVGAGI (reference sequence). The CDR3 has 14 residues. V was trimmed by 2 bases and J by 12 bases, leaving 16 bases between them. The CDR3, as DNA: TGTGCCAGCAGTTACCGCGGCCCCGAGGTGGAACTGTTTTTT. The encoded protein is CASSYRGPEVELFF.